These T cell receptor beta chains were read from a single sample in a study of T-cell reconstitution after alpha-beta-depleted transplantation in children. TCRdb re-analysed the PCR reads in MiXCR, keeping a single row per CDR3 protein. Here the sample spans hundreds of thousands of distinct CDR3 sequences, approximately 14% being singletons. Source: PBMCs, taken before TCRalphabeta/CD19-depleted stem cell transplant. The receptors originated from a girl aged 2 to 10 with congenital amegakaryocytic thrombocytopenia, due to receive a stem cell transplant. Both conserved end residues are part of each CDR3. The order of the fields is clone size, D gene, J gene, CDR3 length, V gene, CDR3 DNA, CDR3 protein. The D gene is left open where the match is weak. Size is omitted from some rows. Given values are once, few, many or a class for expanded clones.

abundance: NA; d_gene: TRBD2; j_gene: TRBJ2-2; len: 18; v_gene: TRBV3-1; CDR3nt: TGTGCCAGCAGCCAACTAGCGGGAGGGCCGCCGTACACCGGGGAGCTGTTTTTT; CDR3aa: CASSQLAGGPPYTGELFF
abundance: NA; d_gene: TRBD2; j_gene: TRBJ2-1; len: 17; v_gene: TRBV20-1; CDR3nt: TGCTGTGCTAGCCGGCTAGCGGGAGGGATCCAATACAATGAGCAGTTCTTC; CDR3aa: CCASRLAGGIQYNEQFF
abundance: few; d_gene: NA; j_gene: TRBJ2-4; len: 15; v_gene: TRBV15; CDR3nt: TGTGCCACCAGCAGAGTCCTCGCGGGCCTCGACATTCAGTACTTC; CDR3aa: CATSRVLAGLDIQYF
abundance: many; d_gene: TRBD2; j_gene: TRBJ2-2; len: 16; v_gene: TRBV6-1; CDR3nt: TGTGCCAGCGGGAGACTAGCGGGAGGCAACACCGGGGAGCTGTTTTTT; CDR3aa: CASGRLAGGNTGELFF
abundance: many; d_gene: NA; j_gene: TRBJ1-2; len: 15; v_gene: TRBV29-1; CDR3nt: TGCAGCGTTGAACTGGGGGTGTCTGACAGCTATGGCTACACCTTC; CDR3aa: CSVELGVSDSYGYTF
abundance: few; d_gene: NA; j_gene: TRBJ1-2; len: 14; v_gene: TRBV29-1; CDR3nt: TGCAGCGTTGAATGGTCTGGAAACCCCTATGGCTACACCTTC; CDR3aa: CSVEWSGNPYGYTF
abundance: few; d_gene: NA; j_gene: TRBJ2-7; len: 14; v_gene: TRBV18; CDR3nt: TGTGCCAGCTCACCACGCAGGGGGGTCGACGAGCAGTACTTC; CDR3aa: CASSPRRGVDEQYF
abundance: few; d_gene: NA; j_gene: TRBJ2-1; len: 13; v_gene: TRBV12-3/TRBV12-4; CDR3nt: TGTGCCAGCAGTTCCCTGAGGCAGGACCAGCAGTTCTTC; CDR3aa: CASSSLRQDQQFF
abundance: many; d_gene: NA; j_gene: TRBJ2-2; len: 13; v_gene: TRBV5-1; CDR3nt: TGCGCCAGCAGCTGGACACCTACCGGGGAGCTGTTTTTT; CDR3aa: CASSWTPTGELFF
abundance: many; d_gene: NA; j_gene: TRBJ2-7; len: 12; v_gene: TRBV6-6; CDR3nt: TGTGCCAGCAGTTACAGGGAGGACGAGCAGTACTTC; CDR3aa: CASSYREDEQYF
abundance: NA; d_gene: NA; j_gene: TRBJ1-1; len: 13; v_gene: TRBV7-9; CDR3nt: TGTGCCAGCAGCTCGTGGGAGGGCGTTGAAGCTTTCTTT; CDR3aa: CASSSWEGVEAFF
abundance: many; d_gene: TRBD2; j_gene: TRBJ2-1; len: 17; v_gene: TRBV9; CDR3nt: TGTGCCAGCAGCGGCGCCCGGACTAGTTCTTTTACAAATGAGCAGTTCTTC; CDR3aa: CASSGARTSSFTNEQFF
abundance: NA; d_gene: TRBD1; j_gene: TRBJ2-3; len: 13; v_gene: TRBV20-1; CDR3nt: TGCAGTACTAGGGACAGGGACCCAGATACGCAGTATTTT; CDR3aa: CSTRDRDPDTQYF
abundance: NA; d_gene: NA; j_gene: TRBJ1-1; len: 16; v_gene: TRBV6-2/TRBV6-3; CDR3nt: TGTGCCAGCAGAATACGGCAGCCGCTAATGAACACTGAAGCTTTCTTT; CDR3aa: CASRIRQPLMNTEAFF
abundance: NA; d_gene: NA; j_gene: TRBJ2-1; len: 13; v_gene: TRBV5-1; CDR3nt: TGCGCCAGCAGCCCCGACTGGGGCTATGAGCAGTTCTTC; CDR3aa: CASSPDWGYEQFF
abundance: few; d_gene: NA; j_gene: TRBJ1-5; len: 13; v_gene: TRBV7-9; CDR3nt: TGTGCCAGCAGCTCGGGGGAAAATCAGCCCCAGCATTTT; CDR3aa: CASSSGENQPQHF
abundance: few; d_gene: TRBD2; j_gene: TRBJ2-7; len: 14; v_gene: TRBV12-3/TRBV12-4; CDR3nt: TGTGCCAGCACTGTTAGCGGGGGGTCCTACGAGCAGTACTTC; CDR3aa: CASTVSGGSYEQYF
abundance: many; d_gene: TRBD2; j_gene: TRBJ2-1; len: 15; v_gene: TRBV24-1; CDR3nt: TGTGCCACCAGTGACGGGGGGATGAGGGGCAATGAGCAGTTCTTC; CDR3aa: CATSDGGMRGNEQFF
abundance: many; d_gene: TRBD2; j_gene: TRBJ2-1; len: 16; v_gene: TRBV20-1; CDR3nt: TGCAGTGCCGGAAGCGGGGACCCCTCGGGATACAATGAGCAGTTCTTC; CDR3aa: CSAGSGDPSGYNEQFF
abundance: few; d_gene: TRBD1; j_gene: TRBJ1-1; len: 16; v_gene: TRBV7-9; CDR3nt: TGTGCCAGCAGCTCCCTCTCGACAGGGGAGAACACTGAAGCTTTCTTT; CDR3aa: CASSSLSTGENTEAFF
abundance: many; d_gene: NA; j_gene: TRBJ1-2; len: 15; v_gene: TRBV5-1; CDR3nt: TGCGCCAGCACTAAGTCCGGGGGAGAAGTCTATGGCTACACCTTC; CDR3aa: CASTKSGGEVYGYTF
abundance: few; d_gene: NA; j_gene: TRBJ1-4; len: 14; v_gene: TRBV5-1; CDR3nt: TGCGCCAGCAGCTTGGCGCCCCCCAATGAAAAACTGTTTTTT; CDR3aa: CASSLAPPNEKLFF
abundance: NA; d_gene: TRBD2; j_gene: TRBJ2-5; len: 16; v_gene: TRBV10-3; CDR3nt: TGTGCCATCAGTGACTACCAAAGCGGGAGTCGAGAGACCCAGTACTTC; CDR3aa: CAISDYQSGSRETQYF
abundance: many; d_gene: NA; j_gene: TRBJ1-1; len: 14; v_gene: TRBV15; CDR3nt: TGTGCCACCAGCAGAGAAAGCATGCAGGCTGAAGCTTTCTTT; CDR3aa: CATSRESMQAEAFF
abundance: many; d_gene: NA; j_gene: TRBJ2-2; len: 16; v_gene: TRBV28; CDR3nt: TGTGCCAGCAGTTTCTCAGGACAGGAGGGATCCGGGGAGCTGTTTTTT; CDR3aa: CASSFSGQEGSGELFF
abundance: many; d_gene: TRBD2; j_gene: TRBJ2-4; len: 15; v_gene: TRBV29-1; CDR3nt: TGCAGCGTTGCGCCGAGACTAGCGGGGGAAAACATTCAGTACTTC; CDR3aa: CSVAPRLAGENIQYF
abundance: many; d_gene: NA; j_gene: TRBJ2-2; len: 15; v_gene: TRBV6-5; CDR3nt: TGTGCCAGCAGTTACTCCTCTAGCGACACCGGGGAGCTGTTTTTT; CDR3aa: CASSYSSSDTGELFF
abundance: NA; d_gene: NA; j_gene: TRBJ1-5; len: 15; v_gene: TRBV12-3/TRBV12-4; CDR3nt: TGTGCCAGCAGTCCCCATGGGCCGGGAATTCAGCCCCAGCATTTT; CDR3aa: CASSPHGPGIQPQHF
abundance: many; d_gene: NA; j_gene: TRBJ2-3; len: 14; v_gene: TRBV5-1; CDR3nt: TGCGCCAGCAGCGGGACTGTCAGCACAGATACGCAGTATTTT; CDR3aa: CASSGTVSTDTQYF
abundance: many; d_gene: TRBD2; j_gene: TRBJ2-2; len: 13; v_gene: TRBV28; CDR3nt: TGTGCCAGTACTAGCGTCCTCCCCGGGGAGCTGTTTTTT; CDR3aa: CASTSVLPGELFF
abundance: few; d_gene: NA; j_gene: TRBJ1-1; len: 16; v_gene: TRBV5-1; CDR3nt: TGCGCCAGCAGCTTGGGAAGCAGCAGGGGCAACACTGAAGCTTTCTTT; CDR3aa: CASSLGSSRGNTEAFF
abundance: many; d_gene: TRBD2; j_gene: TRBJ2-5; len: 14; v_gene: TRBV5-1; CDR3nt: TGCGCCAGCAGCCCGGGACTAGCGAAAGAGACCCAGTACTTC; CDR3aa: CASSPGLAKETQYF